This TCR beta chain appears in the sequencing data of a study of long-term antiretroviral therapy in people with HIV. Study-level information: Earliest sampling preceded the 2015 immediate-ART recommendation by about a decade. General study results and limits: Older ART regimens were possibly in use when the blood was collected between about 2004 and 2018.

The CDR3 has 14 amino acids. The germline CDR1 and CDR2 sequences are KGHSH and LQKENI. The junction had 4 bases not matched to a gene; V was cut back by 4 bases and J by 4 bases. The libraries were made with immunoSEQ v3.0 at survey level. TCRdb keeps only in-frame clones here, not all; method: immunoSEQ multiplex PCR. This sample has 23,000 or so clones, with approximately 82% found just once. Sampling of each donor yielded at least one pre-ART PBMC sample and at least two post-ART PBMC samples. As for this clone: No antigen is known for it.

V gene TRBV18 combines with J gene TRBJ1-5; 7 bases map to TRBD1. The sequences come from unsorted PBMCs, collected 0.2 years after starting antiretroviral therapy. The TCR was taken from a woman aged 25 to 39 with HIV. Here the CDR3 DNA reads TGTGCCAGCTCACAGGACAGGTCAAATCAGCCCCAGCATTTT. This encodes CASSQDRSNQPQHF.